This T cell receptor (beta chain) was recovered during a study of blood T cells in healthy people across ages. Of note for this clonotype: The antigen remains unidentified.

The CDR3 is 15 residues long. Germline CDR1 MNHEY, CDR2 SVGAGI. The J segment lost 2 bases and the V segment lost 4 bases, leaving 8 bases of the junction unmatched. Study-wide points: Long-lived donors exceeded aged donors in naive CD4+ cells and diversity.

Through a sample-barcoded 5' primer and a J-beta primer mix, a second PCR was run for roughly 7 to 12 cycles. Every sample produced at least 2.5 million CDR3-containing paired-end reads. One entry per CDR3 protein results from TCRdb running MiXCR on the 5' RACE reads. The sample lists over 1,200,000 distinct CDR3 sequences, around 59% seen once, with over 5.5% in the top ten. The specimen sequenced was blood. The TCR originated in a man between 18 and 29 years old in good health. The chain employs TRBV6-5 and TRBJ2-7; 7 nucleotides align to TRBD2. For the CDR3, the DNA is TGTGCCAGCAGTTCGGCGCTAGCGGAAACCTACGAGCAGTACTTC. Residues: CASSSALAETYEQYF.